The 21 T cell receptor beta chains below come from one sample, sequenced in a study of CD8+CD57+ T cells in acquired aplastic anemia. Both TCR beta VDJ combination and CDR3 sequence profiling were carried out. Genomic DNA was the template for this profiling. TCRdb re-called the reads through MiXCR, storing one row per CDR3 protein. This table has hundreds of thousands of distinct CDR3 sequences, roughly 59% appearing once. Previously, flow cytometry had revealed CD8+CD57+ cell expansion in the patients chosen for sequencing. Sequenced material: sorted CD4+, CD8+, or CD8+CD57+ T cells (not recorded which) from PBMCs. These receptors all come from a human donor with aplastic anemia.

This clonotype was detected ten times or more. The chain joins TRBV5-1 to TRBJ2-1, with a possible D match to TRBD2 (7 bases). This CDR3 has 14 amino acids. Trimming pared 2 bases from V and 7 bases from J, leaving 13 bases between. The V gene's germline CDR1 is SGHRS and CDR2 YFSETQ. CDR3 in amino acids: CASSLGGAQNEQFF. Written as DNA, the CDR3 is TGCGCCAGCAGCTTAGGGGGGGCGCAAAATGAGCAGTTCTTC.

This clonotype was seen many times. The V gene is TRBV2, the J gene TRBJ2-5; D unresolved. Germline-derived CDR1 and CDR2 are SNHLY and FYNNEI. This CDR3 has 11 amino acids. V was clipped by 3 bases and J by 5 bases, with 4 bases between them. In DNA, the CDR3 is TGTGCCAGCAGTGACTGGGAGACCCAGTACTTC. Translating gives CASSDWETQYF.

V gene TRBV25-1 combines with J gene TRBJ1-2; TRBD1 matches 9 bases. The CDR3 has 16 amino acids. J lost 4 bases, V lost 5 bases, and 11 bases had no gene match. The germline V gene has CDR1 MGHDK and CDR2 SYGVNS. The CDR3 DNA is TGTGCCAGCAGTAGTACCTACAGGGGGCGCATCTATGGCTACACCTTC. This translates into CASSSTYRGRIYGYTF.

This clonotype has a count of ten or more. The chain combines TRBV12-3 or TRBV12-4 with TRBJ2-3; the D gene is possibly TRBD2 (6 bases). This CDR3 has 14 residues. Trimming shortened V by 2 bases and J by 6 bases, and 12 bases separated the two germline ends. CDR3 bases: TGTGCCAGCAGTTTAATCGGGGGAGAGGATACGCAGTATTTT. Amino acid sequence: CASSLIGGEDTQYF.

This clonotype appeared a few times. The chain joins TRBV7-6 to TRBJ2-1, with 7 bases fitting TRBD2. CDR3 size: 15 residues. The junction had 8 bases not matched to a gene; V was cut back by 2 bases and J by 7 bases. Germline V lookup: CDR1 SGHVS, CDR2 FNYEAQ. The chain's CDR3 is CASSLSWDGGNEQFF. The DNA of the CDR3 is TGTGCCAGCAGCTTATCGTGGGACGGGGGGAATGAGCAGTTCTTC.

The gene calls are TRBV6-5 and TRBJ2-1; D may be TRBD2 (5 bases). The germline V gene has CDR1 MNHEY and CDR2 SVGAGI. The CDR3 spans 16 residues. V gave up 6 bases and J gave up 0 bases, with 15 bases separating them. The CDR3 protein is CASSPTRASSYNEQFF. In DNA, the CDR3 is TGTGCCAGCAGCCCCACGAGGGCCAGCTCCTACAATGAGCAGTTCTTC.

The rearrangement uses TRBV7-2 and TRBJ2-5; either TRBD1 or TRBD2 may fit D (6 bases each). Between the trimmed V and J ends, which lost 5 bases and 5 bases, there was a span of 21 bases. The CDR3 runs 16 residues. Germline V gives CDR1 SGHTA, CDR2 FQGNSA. The chain's CDR3 is CASSIIGGSIGETQYF. The CDR3 nucleotides read TGTGCCAGCAGCATAATAGGGGGGTCAATTGGTGAGACCCAGTACTTC.

The sample holds one count of this clonotype. The chain carries TRBV20-1 and TRBJ1-2; TRBD1 matches at 10 bases. The CDR3 contains 14 residues. V shed 3 bases and J 2 bases; nucleotides not matched to a gene: 3. Germline CDR1 reads DFQATT; CDR2 reads SNEGSKA (reference sequence). The CDR3 DNA is TGCAGTGCTAGCCGGACAGGGGGGAACTATGGCTACACCTTC. Protein sequence: CSASRTGGNYGYTF.

The chain has TRBV15 and TRBJ2-7; TRBD2 agrees at 9 bases. The CDR3 is 15 residues long. Germline V gene sequence: CDR1 LNHNV, CDR2 YYDKDF (reference sequence). V gave up 5 bases and J gave up 0 bases; unmatched junction bases: 5. The CDR3 protein is CATSYLAGSSYEQYF. In DNA, the CDR3 is TGTGCCACCAGCTATCTAGCGGGATCCTCCTACGAGCAGTACTTC. Complete variable domain (other parts from reference TRBV15 and TRBJ2-7): DAMVIQNPRYQVTQFGKPVTLSCSQTLNHNVMYWYQQKSSQAPKLLFHYYDKDFNNEADTPDNFQSRRPNTSFCFLDIRSPGLGDTAMYLCATSYLAGSSYEQYFGPGTRLTVT.

V is TRBV20-1 and J is TRBJ2-1; D may be TRBD2 (7 bases). Germline CDR1 and CDR2: DFQATT and SNEGSKA (reference sequence). The CDR3 runs to 15 residues. Trimming shortened V by 0 bases and J by 6 bases, and 15 bases separated the two germline ends. DNA of the CDR3: TGCAGTGCTAGAGATGGGGCGGGGGCCATCAATGAGCAGTTCTTC. As protein: CSARDGAGAINEQFF.

The chain is built from TRBV7-2 and TRBJ2-3, with 9 bases matching TRBD2. The CDR3 has 16 residues. The germline V gene has CDR1 SGHTA and CDR2 FQGNSA. V lost 0 bases, J lost 6 bases, and 7 bases stayed unmatched. The CDR3, as DNA: TGTGCCAGCAGCTTAGCGCTGGCGGGAGGGTTGGATACGCAGTATTTT. This sequence encodes CASSLALAGGLDTQYF.

A single count supports this clonotype. The rearrangement links TRBV5-1 to TRBJ2-1, with D hard to call. The V gene lost 5 bases and the J gene lost 6 bases, with 18 bases spanning the gap. Germline V gene lookup returns CDR1 SGHRS and CDR2 YFSETQ. The CDR3 consists of 15 residues. The CDR3: CASSPSPESTNEQFF. In nucleotides, the CDR3 is TGCGCCAGCAGTCCCAGCCCCGAATCTACCAATGAGCAGTTCTTC.

This clonotype showed up many times. The chain couples TRBV2 to TRBJ1-1, with 7 bases lining up with TRBD1. Per germline, CDR1 SNHLY and CDR2 FYNNEI. The CDR3 extends over 15 amino acids. The trim removed 6 bases at V and 0 bases at J, leaving 7 bases unmatched. CDR3 protein: CASRRGGFMNTEAFF. The DNA for the CDR3 is TGTGCCAGCAGGAGAGGGGGCTTTATGAACACTGAAGCTTTCTTT.

This chain uses TRBV19 with TRBJ2-7; TRBD1 matches 9 bases. This CDR3 spans 16 amino acids. V trimming: 4 bases; J trimming: 3 bases; junction bases outside the gene matches: 10. Per germline, CDR1 LNHDA and CDR2 SQIVND (reference sequence). CDR3 nucleotide sequence: TGTGCCAGTAGTAGGGTTTGGACAGGGGAGGGCTACGAGCAGTACTTC. Residues: CASSRVWTGEGYEQYF.

The rearrangement joins TRBV19 to TRBJ1-2; no firm D call. Germline values: CDR1 LNHDA, CDR2 SQIVND (reference sequence). Between the trimmed V and J ends, which lost 3 bases and 4 bases, there was a span of 18 bases. The CDR3 length is 16 residues. CDR3 sequence (DNA): TGTGCCAGTAGTATCCCTGTCGTCAGTGCCCGCTATGGCTACACCTTC. Translation: CASSIPVVSARYGYTF. Drawing the rest from reference TRBV19 and TRBJ1-2, the complete variable domain is DGGITQSPKYLFRKEGQNVTLSCEQNLNHDAMYWYRQDPGQGLRLIYYSQIVNDFQKGDIAEGYSVSREKKESFPLTVTSAQKNPTAFYLCASSIPVVSARYGYTFGSGTRLTVV.

There are many counts of this clonotype. The J gene is TRBJ2-5, the V gene TRBV24-1, with TRBD2 matching 8 bases. Germline CDR1 KGHDR, CDR2 SFDVKD. After removal of 3 bases from V and 5 bases from J, the junction contained 4 bases not matched to a gene. The CDR3 totals 14 residues. CDR3 sequence reads: CATSDGTRGETQYF. The CDR3 DNA follows: TGTGCCACCAGTGATGGGACTAGAGGCGAGACCCAGTACTTC.

This clonotype was seen repeatedly, ten times or more. The chain couples TRBV6-1 to TRBJ1-3; 9 bases line up with TRBD1. The CDR3 covers 17 residues. The germline CDR1 and CDR2 sequences are MNHNS and SASEGT. J lost 1 base, V lost 6 bases, and 10 bases had no gene match. The DNA of the CDR3 is TGTGCCAGCAGAGTTCCGGCCGGGACAGGGTCTGGAAACACCATATATTTT. It yields the protein CASRVPAGTGSGNTIYF.

The sample holds many counts of this clonotype. This rearrangement joins TRBV18 to TRBJ2-5; D gene unclear. V shed 3 bases and J shed 4 bases, with 3 bases lying between them. The CDR3 is 11 amino acids. Germline CDR1 is KGHSH and CDR2 is LQKENI. The CDR3 coding sequence is TGTGCCAGCTCACCCCGAGAGACCCAGTACTTC. Residues: CASSPRETQYF.

A single count supports this clonotype. A much larger clone differs by one base, so this may be a read error. This CDR3 reads CASSLMGGGNNKQFF. CDR3 coding DNA: TGTGCCAGCAGCTTAATGGGCGGGGGGAACAATAAGCAGTTCTTC. The chain combines TRBV5-4 with TRBJ2-1; the match to TRBD2 covers 8 bases. This CDR3 has 15 residues. The V gene's germline CDR1 is SGHNT and CDR2 YYREEE (reference sequence). The variable domain in full, completed from reference TRBV5-4 and TRBJ2-1, reads ETGVTQSPTHLIKTRGQQVTLRCSSQSGHNTVSWYQQALGQGPQFIFQYYREEENGRGNFPPRFSGLQFPNYSSELNVNALELDDSALYLCASSLMGGGNNKQFFGPGTRLTVL.

This clonotype was counted a few times. CDR3 DNA sequence: TGTGCCAGCAGGGGGACAGACATCTATGGCTACACCTTC. It encodes CASRGTDIYGYTF. The chain is built from TRBV2 and TRBJ1-2; 7 bases fit TRBD1. J gave up 4 bases and V 6 bases, and 5 bases lay outside the gene matches. The CDR3 loop spans 13 amino acids. Germline CDR1 and CDR2: SNHLY and FYNNEI.

The V and J genes are TRBV20-1 and TRBJ1-3; 7 positions match TRBD1. In germline, CDR1 is DFQATT, CDR2 SNEGSKA (reference sequence). V shed 4 bases, J shed 3 bases, and the junction held 12 bases outside the gene matches. CDR3 size: 16 residues. Here the CDR3 DNA reads TGCAGTGCTAAAAACCAAAGGACAGGATTTGGAAACACCATATATTTT. It translates to CSAKNQRTGFGNTIYF.